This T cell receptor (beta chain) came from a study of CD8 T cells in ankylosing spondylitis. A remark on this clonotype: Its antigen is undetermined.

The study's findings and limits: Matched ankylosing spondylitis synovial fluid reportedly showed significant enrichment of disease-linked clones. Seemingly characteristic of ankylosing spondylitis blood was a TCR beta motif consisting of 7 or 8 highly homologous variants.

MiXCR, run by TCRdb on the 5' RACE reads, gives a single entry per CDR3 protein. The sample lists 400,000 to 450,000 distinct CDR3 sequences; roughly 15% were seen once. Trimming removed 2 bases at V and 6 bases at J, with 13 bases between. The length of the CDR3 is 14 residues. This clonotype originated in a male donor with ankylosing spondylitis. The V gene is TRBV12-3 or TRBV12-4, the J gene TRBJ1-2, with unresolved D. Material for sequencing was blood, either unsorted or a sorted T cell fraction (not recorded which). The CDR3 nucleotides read TGTGCCAGCAGTTTAAGAGCTAGGTGGGATGGCTACACCTTC. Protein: CASSLRARWDGYTF.